The entry below gives a single TCR beta chain sequence along with its context. The antigen is not known. The sample belongs to a study of PD-1 blockade in classical Hodgkin lymphoma. Study-level results: Diminished baseline TCR diversity has been reported in newly diagnosed patients relative to healthy donors.

Using immunoSEQ multiplex PCR, the repertoire was profiled, and TCRdb retains in-frame clones only, with some absent. The data show more than 60,000 clones, around nine tenths seen once. The CDR3 is made up of 14 amino acids. Trimming pared 0 bases from V and 4 bases from J, leaving 10 bases between. The germline CDR1 and CDR2 sequences are SGHNT and YYREEE (reference sequence). Relapse was seen in all patients after autologous stem cell transplantation, and brentuximab vedotin exposure was variable. This receptor was taken from a human donor with classical Hodgkin lymphoma. Specimen: peripheral blood mononuclear cells (PBMCs), collected at baseline. The J gene is TRBJ2-5, the V gene TRBV5-4; possibly TRBD2 for D (5 bases). CDR3 sequence (DNA): TGTGCCAGCAGCTTGGCACCGGCGGGAGAGACCCAGTACTTC. Translating gives CASSLAPAGETQYF.